This is a list of T cell receptor beta chains from one sample in a study of T cell changes during pregnancy in multiple sclerosis. Sequenced by immunoSEQ multiplex PCR; TCRdb stores in-frame clones only, minus some. The sample holds some 80,000 clones, around 92% seen once. The sample in question was peripheral blood, obtained before pregnancy. The receptors shown here come from a female donor with multiple sclerosis, enrolled in a pregnancy study. Both conserved end residues are part of each CDR3. The order of the fields is V gene, J gene, CDR3 protein.

>TRBV29-1|TRBJ2-1
CSVDGEVTGTRLAQVTYNEQFF
>TRBV27|TRBJ2-7
CASSPRIPPPTSGRLYEQYF
>TRBV5-1|TRBJ1-2
CASSTMDRSYGYTF
>TRBV18|TRBJ1-1
CASSPLSSGYMNTEAFF
>TRBV4-3|TRBJ2-5
CASSQETGSWETQYF
>TRBV28|TRBJ2-7
CASSSQRARYEQYF
>TRBV28|TRBJ1-1
CASTPKGRQTTEAFF
>TRBV7-2|TRBJ2-1
CASSHLGVGGRSYNEQFF
>TRBV9|TRBJ2-3
CASSVGVNVGTDTQYF
>TRBV7-2|TRBJ2-7
CASSLGGLIHEQYF
>TRBV7-6|TRBJ2-3
CASSLDPRGTDTQYF
>TRBV5-1|TRBJ1-1
CASSLVRRNTEAFF
>TRBV5-4|TRBJ2-5
CASSSDTGQETQYF
>TRBV19|TRBJ1-1
CASRRQVTGITEAFF
>TRBV5-6|TRBJ1-3
CASSFIDFGNTIYF
>TRBV30|TRBJ1-4
CAWSVFGLGEGKLFF
>TRBV29-1|TRBJ2-7
CSVEDLRGTGIYEQYF
>TRBV5-3|TRBJ2-6
CARSSPLRRGLFGANVLTF
>TRBV6-6|TRBJ1-1
CASSPSVNTEAFF
>TRBV5-1|TRBJ2-3
CASSGLAGEADTQYF
>TRBV5-4|TRBJ1-1
CASSLGPPGQGYNTEAFF
>TRBV29-1|TRBJ1-2
CSVGKLRGRDYGYTF
>TRBV28|TRBJ2-5
CASHVAWRAETQYF